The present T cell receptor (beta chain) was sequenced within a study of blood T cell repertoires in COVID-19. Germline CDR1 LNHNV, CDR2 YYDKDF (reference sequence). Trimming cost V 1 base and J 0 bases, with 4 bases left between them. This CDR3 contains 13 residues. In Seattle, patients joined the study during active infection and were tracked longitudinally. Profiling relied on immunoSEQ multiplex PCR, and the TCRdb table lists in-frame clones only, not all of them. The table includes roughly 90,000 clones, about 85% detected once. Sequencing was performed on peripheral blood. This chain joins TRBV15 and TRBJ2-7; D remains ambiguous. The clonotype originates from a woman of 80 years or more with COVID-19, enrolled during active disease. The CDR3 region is CATSRVGSYEQYF. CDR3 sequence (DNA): TGTGCCACCAGCAGAGTCGGCTCCTACGAGCAGTACTTC.